Below are 30 T cell receptor beta chains sequenced from a single sample in a study of T cell responses to AZD1222 COVID-19 vaccine. Generated by immunoSEQ multiplex PCR, the TCRdb table keeps only in-frame clones and is missing some. The table has over 120,000 clones, 89% seen once. The sample was peripheral blood, taken 28 days after the second AZD1222 dose. All receptors derive from an adult who received the AZD1222 COVID-19 vaccine.

This clone was seen once. The chain is built from TRBV7-2 and TRBJ1-1; 8 bases are a match to TRBD1. V lost 5 bases and J lost 0; bases outside the gene matches: 5. CDR1 and CDR2 (germline): SGHTA, FQGNSA. The CDR3 has 15 amino acids. The CDR3 DNA sequence: TGTGCCAGCAGCACCCTGACAGGGGTGAACACTGAAGCTTTCTTT. Protein product: CASSTLTGVNTEAFF.

The rearrangement uses TRBV5-1 and TRBJ1-1, with 11 bases fitting TRBD1. With V trimmed by 0 bases and J by 3 bases, 1 base remained unmatched. The CDR3 has 15 residues. Germline CDR1 and CDR2: SGHRS and YFSETQ. The CDR3 here is CASSLGTGGYTEAFF. CDR3 sequence (DNA): TGCGCCAGCAGCTTGGGGACAGGGGGCTACACTGAAGCTTTCTTT.

The rearrangement uses TRBV28 and TRBJ2-7; D gene unclear. Trimming cost V 6 bases and J 3 bases, with 6 bases left between them. Per the germline V gene, CDR1 is MDHEN and CDR2 is SYDVKM. The CDR3 totals 11 residues. As DNA, the CDR3 is TGTGCCAGCAGCGCTAACTACGAGCAGTACTTC. Protein: CASSANYEQYF.

In this sample, this clone turned up a few times. This sequence joins TRBV28 and TRBJ2-7, with no clear D. With 2 bases removed from V and 2 bases from J, the gap between germline ends came to 4 bases. The germline V gene encodes CDR1 MDHEN and CDR2 SYDVKM. This CDR3 is built from 12 residues. CDR3 sequence: CASSLMAYEQYF. The CDR3 DNA is TGTGCCAGCAGTTTAATGGCCTACGAGCAGTACTTC.

The chain employs TRBV6-2 or TRBV6-3 and TRBJ2-3; 7 nucleotides match TRBD1. Trimming removed 2 bases from V and 0 bases from J; junction bases left unmatched: 5. From germline, CDR1 is MNHEY and CDR2 SVGEGT. This CDR3 comprises 16 residues. As DNA, the CDR3 is TGTGCCAGCAGTTACGCGACAGGGAGTAGCACAGATACGCAGTATTTT. As protein: CASSYATGSSTDTQYF.

This chain links TRBV19 with TRBJ1-5; a weak D match, TRBD1 (5 bases). The CDR3 is 17 residues long. Germline V CDR1 and CDR2: LNHDA, SQIVND (reference sequence). Deletions cut 10 bases from V and 3 bases from J, with 25 bases between. CDR3 amino acids: CATKGLPEGLFNQPQHF. DNA for the CDR3: TGTGCCACCAAGGGACTCCCCGAGGGGTTATTCAATCAGCCCCAGCATTTT.

The V gene is TRBV12-3 or TRBV12-4, the J gene TRBJ1-2, with a possible D match to TRBD1 (6 bases). Deletions cut 6 bases from V and 12 bases from J, with 14 bases between. The CDR3 sequence is 11 residues long. The CDR3, as DNA: TGTGCCAGCAGCGAGGGGGGTGTCGACACCTTC. Translating gives CASSEGGVDTF.

The chain employs TRBV9 and TRBJ1-4; no definite D call. Per germline, CDR1 SGDLS and CDR2 YYNGEE. This CDR3 region has 12 residues. Trimming cost V 3 bases and J 10 bases, with 10 bases left between them. The CDR3 DNA sequence: TGTGCCAGCAGCGCATACGCAGGAAAACTGTTTTTT. As protein: CASSAYAGKLFF. Looking up the rest from reference TRBV9 and TRBJ1-4 gives the full variable domain: DSGVTQTPKHLITATGQRVTLRCSPRSGDLSVYWYQQSLDQGLQFLIQYYNGEERAKGNILERFSAQQFPDLHSELNLSSLELGDSALYFCASSAYAGKLFFGSGTQLSVL.

The V call is TRBV4-3, the J call TRBJ2-3; possibly TRBD1 or TRBD2 for D (7 bases each). Germline V gene lookup returns CDR1 LGHNA and CDR2 YSLEER. There are 15 residues in the CDR3. Trimming took 2 bases from V and 6 from J, leaving 15 bases between them. Here the CDR3 DNA reads TGCGCCAGCAGCCAATGGGGGGGACAGTACGATACGCAGTATTTT. Translated, it gives CASSQWGGQYDTQYF.

The rearrangement uses TRBV6-5 and TRBJ1-5; D is undetermined. The CDR3 is 13 residues long. V lost 5 bases and J lost 5, with 10 bases in between. CDR1 MNHEY and CDR2 SVGAGI come from the germline V gene. CDR3 coding DNA: TGTGCCAGCAGTCTAAGGTGGGATCAGCCCCAGCATTTT. This codes for CASSLRWDQPQHF.

The V and J genes are TRBV28 and TRBJ1-5, with D hard to call. V lost 7 bases and J lost 10, with 14 bases in between. Germline loops: CDR1 MDHEN, CDR2 SYDVKM. The length of the CDR3 is 12 residues. CDR3 DNA sequence: TGTGCCAGCACCCTGGGCGTTGATCCCCAGCATTTT. Translating it yields CASTLGVDPQHF.

V and J are TRBV7-9 and TRBJ1-5, with 8 bases that match TRBD1. V dropped 5 bases and J dropped 5; count of bases not matched to a gene: 5. This CDR3 is 14 amino acids long. Germline V gene lookup returns CDR1 SEHNR and CDR2 FQNEAQ (reference sequence). As DNA, the CDR3 is TGTGCCAGCAGCCCAGGACAGGGATATCAGCCCCAGCATTTT. This codes for CASSPGQGYQPQHF.

This clone occurred once. J is TRBJ2-5 and V is TRBV24-1, with D possibly matching TRBD2 (7 bases). The CDR3 extends over 16 amino acids. Germline-derived CDR1 and CDR2 are KGHDR and SFDVKD. The germline V and J ends were trimmed by 6 bases and 5 bases, with 21 bases remaining between them. Here the CDR3 reads CATSSPAGAAGETQYF. Here the CDR3 DNA reads TGTGCCACCAGTTCCCCCGCGGGGGCCGCAGGGGAGACCCAGTACTTC.

V is TRBV6-2 or TRBV6-3 and J is TRBJ2-5, with D possibly matching TRBD1 (6 bases). V shed 6 bases and J shed 4 bases, with 15 bases lying between them. The CDR3 is 14 amino acids. The V gene's germline CDR1 is MNHEY and CDR2 SVGEGT. CDR3 nucleotide sequence: TGTGCCAGCAGACCTAACCCACAGGGAGAGACCCAGTACTTC. Amino acids: CASRPNPQGETQYF.

The chain recombines TRBV2 with TRBJ1-5; a possible D gene is TRBD1 (5 bases). The CDR3 is 12 residues long. V was pared by 6 bases and J by 2 bases, with 5 bases between. CDR1 is SNHLY, CDR2 FYNNEI, per germline. The CDR3 is CASRGGNQPQHF. The CDR3 DNA is TGTGCCAGCAGGGGGGGCAATCAGCCCCAGCATTTT.

The V call is TRBV7-9, the J call TRBJ2-7, with D maybe TRBD1 (6 bases). Germline V CDR1 and CDR2: SEHNR, FQNEAQ (reference sequence). This CDR3 spans 15 amino acids. Trimming pared 5 bases from V and 0 bases from J, leaving 14 bases between. CDR3 sequence (DNA): TGTGCCAGCAGCCTTCGACAGGAGAGCTCCTACGAGCAGTACTTC. This gives the protein CASSLRQESSYEQYF.

The chain employs TRBV19 and TRBJ1-5; 8 bases agree with TRBD1. Germline CDR1 reads LNHDA; CDR2 reads SQIVND (reference sequence). With V trimmed by 7 bases and J by 5 bases, 10 bases remained unmatched. The CDR3 consists of 15 residues. CDR3 sequence reads: CASIQRQGPDQPQHF. For the CDR3, the DNA is TGTGCCAGTATTCAACGACAGGGGCCGGATCAGCCCCAGCATTTT.

This chain connects TRBV5-6 to TRBJ2-7; 7 bases are a match to TRBD2. J was trimmed by 6 bases and V by 0 bases; bases with no gene match: 9. Germline CDR1 and CDR2: SGHDT and YYEEEE. There are 15 residues in the CDR3. As DNA, the CDR3 is TGTGCCAGCAGCTTGGGTGCTAGCGGTAACCTCGAGCAGTACTTC. Protein sequence: CASSLGASGNLEQYF.

The V gene is TRBV2, the J gene TRBJ1-5, with D maybe TRBD1 (5 bases). This CDR3 is 14 amino acids long. The V end was cut by 9 bases, the J end by 1 base, with 13 bases between. Germline V gene sequence: CDR1 SNHLY, CDR2 FYNNEI. The CDR3 coding sequence is TGTGCCAGTGGGACGTCGGGGAGCAATCAGCCCCAGCATTTT. Amino acid sequence: CASGTSGSNQPQHF. Together with reference TRBV2 and TRBJ1-5, the CDR3 gives the full variable domain: EPEVTQTPSHQVTQMGQEVILRCVPISNHLYFYWYRQILGQKVEFLVSFYNNEISEKSEIFDDQFSVERPDGSNFTLKIRSTKLEDSAMYFCASGTSGSNQPQHFGDGTRLSIL.

V and J are TRBV19 and TRBJ1-2; D is unclear. The CDR3 consists of 17 residues. V shed 1 base and J shed 2 bases, with 17 bases lying between them. Germline V lookup: CDR1 LNHDA, CDR2 SQIVND (reference sequence). The CDR3 sequence is CASSIGTRTHTNYGYTF. CDR3 nucleotides: TGTGCCAGTAGTATAGGGACTAGGACCCACACGAACTATGGCTACACCTTC.

The V gene is TRBV7-2, the J gene TRBJ2-2; unclear D gene. The CDR3 is made up of 15 amino acids. Germline assignment: CDR1 SGHTA and CDR2 FQGNSA. V dropped 5 bases and J dropped 1 base, with 11 bases sitting between them. Here the CDR3 reads CASSLRTVNTGELFF. The CDR3, as DNA: TGTGCCAGCAGCCTACGGACCGTGAACACCGGGGAGCTGTTTTTT.

This chain connects TRBV12-3 or TRBV12-4 to TRBJ1-1, with 7 bases matching TRBD1. J was trimmed by 1 base and V by 5 bases; bases with no gene match: 1. The CDR3 length is 13 residues. The CDR3 sequence: CASSRDRNTEAFF. CDR3 DNA: TGTGCCAGCAGTCGGGACAGGAACACTGAAGCTTTCTTT.

The chain recombines TRBV19 with TRBJ2-5; 9 bases are shared with TRBD2. The J segment lost 2 bases and the V segment lost 3 bases, leaving 4 bases of the junction unmatched. CDR1 and CDR2 (germline): LNHDA, SQIVND (reference sequence). This CDR3 region has 15 residues. CDR3 region: CASSISGSRQETQYF. CDR3 coding DNA: TGTGCCAGTAGTATTAGCGGGAGCAGACAAGAGACCCAGTACTTC.

V is TRBV11-3 and J is TRBJ2-2; 11 nucleotides align to TRBD2. CDR1 and CDR2 (germline): SGHNT, YENEEA. The CDR3 spans 18 residues. V lost 0 bases, J lost 5 bases, and 8 bases stayed unmatched. The CDR3 sequence: CASSLEGRLAGGTGELFF. In nucleotides, the CDR3 is TGTGCCAGCAGCTTAGAGGGGCGGCTAGCGGGAGGAACCGGGGAGCTGTTTTTT.

This rearrangement joins TRBV19 to TRBJ1-5; D unclear. V was clipped by 4 bases and J by 4 bases, with 11 bases between them. This CDR3 comprises 14 residues. CDR1 is LNHDA, CDR2 SQIVND, per germline (reference sequence). CDR3 in amino acids: CASSTHGLNQPQHF. The CDR3 bases are TGTGCCAGTAGTACTCACGGTCTGAATCAGCCCCAGCATTTT.

This clone was observed once. The rearrangement uses TRBV6-6 and TRBJ1-6, with a weak D call TRBD1 (6 bases). Germline lookup yields CDR1 MNHNY and CDR2 SVGAGI (reference sequence). CDR3 size: 14 residues. The V and J ends lost 7 bases and 9 bases respectively, with 16 bases between them. CDR3 sequence: CASNLQGGSSPLHF. The DNA of the CDR3 is TGTGCCAGCAACTTACAGGGCGGGAGTTCACCCCTCCACTTT.

This chain joins TRBV19 and TRBJ2-7; the match to TRBD2 covers 12 bases. The ends lost 5 bases at V and 3 bases at J; junction bases unmatched: 2. The CDR3 is 14 residues long. Germline values: CDR1 LNHDA, CDR2 SQIVND (reference sequence). The CDR3 DNA sequence: TGTGCCAGTAGTGCACTAGCGGGAGGCTACGAGCAGTACTTC. Translating gives CASSALAGGYEQYF.

V and J are TRBV7-3 and TRBJ2-1, with D hard to call. CDR3 length: 13 amino acids. Looked up from germline, CDR1 is SGHTA and CDR2 is FQGTGA. Trimming cost V 4 bases and J 9 bases, with 13 bases left between them. CDR3 sequence (DNA): TGTGCCAGCAGCTCTGCTCTCTCAGGTGAGCAGTTCTTC. Residues: CASSSALSGEQFF.

The rearrangement uses TRBV28 and TRBJ2-5, with D perhaps TRBD1 (7 bases). CDR3 size: 14 residues. Germline-derived CDR1 and CDR2 are MDHEN and SYDVKM. V dropped 8 bases and J dropped 2 bases, with 15 bases sitting between them. The DNA for the CDR3 is TGTGCCAGCTCTGGCGGGACAGAACAAGAGACCCAGTACTTC. Protein: CASSGGTEQETQYF.

This chain links TRBV21-1 with TRBJ2-1; the table's D call, TRBD2, has no DNA check behind it. TRBV21-1 is recorded as a pseudogene. This CDR3 contains 18 residues. DNA for the CDR3: TGTGCCAGCAGCAAAGAGCGGACTAGCGGGAGCTCCTACAATGAGCAGTTCTTC. Its translation is CASSKERTSGSSYNEQFF.